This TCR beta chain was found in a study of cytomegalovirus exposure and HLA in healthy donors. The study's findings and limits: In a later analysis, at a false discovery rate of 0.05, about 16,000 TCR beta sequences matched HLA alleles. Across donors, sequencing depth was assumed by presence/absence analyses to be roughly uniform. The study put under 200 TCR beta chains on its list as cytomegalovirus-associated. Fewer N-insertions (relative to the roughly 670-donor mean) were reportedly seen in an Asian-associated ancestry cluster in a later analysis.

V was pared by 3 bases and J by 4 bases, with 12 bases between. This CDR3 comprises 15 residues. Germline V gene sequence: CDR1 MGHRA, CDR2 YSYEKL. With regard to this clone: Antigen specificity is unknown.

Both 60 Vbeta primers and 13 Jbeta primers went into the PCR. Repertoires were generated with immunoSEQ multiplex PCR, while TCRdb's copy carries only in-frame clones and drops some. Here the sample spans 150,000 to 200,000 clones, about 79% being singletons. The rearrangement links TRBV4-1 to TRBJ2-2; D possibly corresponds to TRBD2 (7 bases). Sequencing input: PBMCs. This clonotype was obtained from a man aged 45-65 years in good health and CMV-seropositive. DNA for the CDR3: TGCGCCAGCAGCCAGGGGGGGCAGGGCACCGGGGAGCTGTTTTTT. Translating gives CASSQGGQGTGELFF.